Listed below are T cell receptor beta chains from one sample, sequenced in a study of vaccination and CD4 T cells after COVID-19. Their specific antigens are unknown. TCRdb analysed the PCR reads with MiXCR anew, one entry per CDR3 protein. The data contain 20,000 to 25,000 distinct CDR3 sequences, approximately 38% of them singletons. The source was CD4+ T cells from blood, cultured in vitro, collected about 7 months after SARS-CoV-2 vaccination. The receptors here all came from a human donor who had recovered from COVID-19. Both conserved end residues are trimmed from each CDR3.

v_call | cdr3_aa
TRBV10-3 | AISAGGQGAEGAF
TRBV7-9 | ASSLGAATYEQY
TRBV27 | ASSLWASGRDEQF
TRBV10-1 | ASSESADTQY
TRBV28 | ASRSRVALSYNEQF
TRBV27 | ASSALGSNQPQH
TRBV28 | ASSLFPGQGSDTQY
TRBV5-1 | ASSRGTATGEQY
TRBV20-1 | SARFSGRETQY
TRBV20-1 | SATRRTGPFL
TRBV6-5 | ASSSRREGAGELF
TRBV30 | AWSVSAGGPGEQY
TRBV29-1 | SVDTTTSDEQF
TRBV5-8 | ASSEGRSNQPQH
TRBV20-1 | SAFDSLNEQY
TRBV7-2 | ASSLLQSNNEQF
TRBV28 | ASSFPSAGYGYT
TRBV7-9 | ASSRGRTNEKLF
TRBV28 | AIQTLENTEAF
TRBV7-9 | ASSLLAGGSDTQY
TRBV10-3 | AISLKRASVRQY
TRBV20-1 | SARDPFGTEAF
TRBV7-9 | ASSLSGLASYEQY
TRBV7-3 | ASRFGGGSRQF
TRBV27 | ASSLGTGYGYT
TRBV6-2/TRBV6-3 | ASSYPRDGPTYEQY
TRBV28 | ASRGHLNQETQY
TRBV7-2 | ASSTTGYYGYT
TRBV7-9 | ASSLQGIGPQH
TRBV6-5 | ASSYPGGGTGNEQF
TRBV7-2 | ASSRGSRRGLNNEQF
TRBV6-5 | ASSYSWRAGEQF
TRBV15 | ATSREEGKSHYEQY
TRBV20-1 | SARGDRGYEQY
TRBV20-1 | SARDKGAVETQY
TRBV7-3 | ATPPLYGRIHEQF
TRBV6-1 | ASRIFRTGGSYEQY
TRBV10-3 | ATRTNIADEQY
TRBV6-1 | ASSAGTVYGYT
TRBV28 | ASSLRGGYT
TRBV7-3 | ASSPHYQTGLETQY
TRBV10-3 | AISEVGNTDTQY
TRBV28 | ASSGTGSYEQY
TRBV6-4 | ASSELTGGHYEQY
TRBV27 | ASSWTSGSYEQY